Listed below are T cell receptor beta chains from one sample, sequenced in a study of identical twins. TCRdb analysed the 5' RACE reads with MiXCR anew, one entry per CDR3 protein. The data show about 530,000 distinct CDR3 sequences, around 24% seen once. This sample also belongs to another study, concerning yellow fever vaccine responses in identical twins.

The sample comprised CD4+ T cells sorted from blood. The receptors here all came from a woman aged 18-29 years in good health. CDR3s include the opening cysteine and the closing phenylalanine or tryptophan. The order of the fields is CDR3 DNA, CDR3 protein, J gene, clone size, D gene, V gene. The D gene is left open where the match is weak. Size tells how often a clone was seen (once, few, many) or the class of an expanded clone, and some rows leave it out.

CDR3nt: TGCGCCAGCAGCTTTGCCCACATCTCAGCGGGGCTAACAGATACGCAGTATTTT
CDR3aa: CASSFAHISAGLTDTQYF
j_gene: TRBJ2-3
abundance: .
d_gene: TRBD2
v_gene: TRBV5-1

CDR3nt: TGTGCCAGCAGTTTACTTCAGGACTATGGCTACACCTTC
CDR3aa: CASSLLQDYGYTF
j_gene: TRBJ1-2
abundance: .
d_gene: .
v_gene: TRBV12-3/TRBV12-4

CDR3nt: TGTGCCAGCAGCCAGACTAGCGGGGGGACAGATACGCAGTATTTT
CDR3aa: CASSQTSGGTDTQYF
j_gene: TRBJ2-3
abundance: few
d_gene: TRBD2
v_gene: TRBV6-4

CDR3nt: TGTGCCAGAAAACTGCCCTGGCAGAAAAATCAGCCCCAGCATTTT
CDR3aa: CARKLPWQKNQPQHF
j_gene: TRBJ1-5
abundance: .
d_gene: .
v_gene: TRBV14

CDR3nt: TGTGCCAGCGGGGGCAGGGGGCCCACGCGCTACAATGAGCAGTTCTTC
CDR3aa: CASGGRGPTRYNEQFF
j_gene: TRBJ2-1
abundance: .
d_gene: TRBD1
v_gene: TRBV28

CDR3nt: TGTGCCAGCAGCGTATCCCCGGCGGGGGAGACCCAGTACTTC
CDR3aa: CASSVSPAGETQYF
j_gene: TRBJ2-5
abundance: few
d_gene: .
v_gene: TRBV9

CDR3nt: TGTGCCAGCAGCTTATTGTTGGTCCCTGGAAACACCATATATTTT
CDR3aa: CASSLLLVPGNTIYF
j_gene: TRBJ1-3
abundance: .
d_gene: .
v_gene: TRBV11-2

CDR3nt: TGTGCCAGCAGCTTAGGGTTTGGGGCTGTAGGAGAGACCCAGTACTTC
CDR3aa: CASSLGFGAVGETQYF
j_gene: TRBJ2-5
abundance: few
d_gene: .
v_gene: TRBV7-2

CDR3nt: TGTGCCAGCAGCTGGATGGGAGGGCAAGGGTACGAGCAGTACTTC
CDR3aa: CASSWMGGQGYEQYF
j_gene: TRBJ2-7
abundance: .
d_gene: TRBD2
v_gene: TRBV7-8

CDR3nt: TGCAGCGTTACACAGGGGGCTGCTGAAGCTTTCTTT
CDR3aa: CSVTQGAAEAFF
j_gene: TRBJ1-1
abundance: .
d_gene: TRBD1
v_gene: TRBV29-1

CDR3nt: TGTGCCAGCAGTTTAGCGAGCTTTCGGTATTTT
CDR3aa: CASSLASFRYF
j_gene: TRBJ2-3
abundance: few
d_gene: .
v_gene: TRBV12-3/TRBV12-4

CDR3nt: TGTGCCAGCAGCCCTCGGGTCAGCCATGGGGAGCTGTTTTTT
CDR3aa: CASSPRVSHGELFF
j_gene: TRBJ2-2
abundance: once
d_gene: .
v_gene: TRBV4-2

CDR3nt: TGCAGTGCCAAAAAAACAGGGGTTCTCAGCACAGATACGCAGTATTTT
CDR3aa: CSAKKTGVLSTDTQYF
j_gene: TRBJ2-3
abundance: few
d_gene: TRBD1
v_gene: TRBV20-1

CDR3nt: TGTGCCAGCAGTTACAGGTCTGGTTTAGCCTCACGGAACAATGAGCAGTTCTTC
CDR3aa: CASSYRSGLASRNNEQFF
j_gene: TRBJ2-1
abundance: .
d_gene: .
v_gene: TRBV6-5

CDR3nt: TGTGCCAGCAATTCCCGGGACAGAAATTCACCCCTCCACTTT
CDR3aa: CASNSRDRNSPLHF
j_gene: TRBJ1-6
abundance: few
d_gene: TRBD1
v_gene: TRBV11-2

CDR3nt: TGTGCCAGCAGCCACGAACCCGGGAGAAATGGGAATGAGCAGTTCTTC
CDR3aa: CASSHEPGRNGNEQFF
j_gene: TRBJ2-1
abundance: few
d_gene: .
v_gene: TRBV7-6

CDR3nt: TGTGCCAGCAGTGTTATGGGGACAGGGGTCACTGAAGCTTTCTTT
CDR3aa: CASSVMGTGVTEAFF
j_gene: TRBJ1-1
abundance: .
d_gene: TRBD1
v_gene: TRBV28

CDR3nt: TGCGCCAGCAGCTCCCGACAGGGGGGGTGGGAGCAGTACTTC
CDR3aa: CASSSRQGGWEQYF
j_gene: TRBJ2-7
abundance: few
d_gene: TRBD1
v_gene: TRBV5-1

CDR3nt: TGCGCCAGCAGCTTGTCTTTCGGGGTAGACACCGGGGAGCTGTTTTTT
CDR3aa: CASSLSFGVDTGELFF
j_gene: TRBJ2-2
abundance: few
d_gene: .
v_gene: TRBV5-1